This section outlines one T cell receptor beta chain sequence together with its context. Method: immunoSEQ multiplex PCR; TCRdb's copy keeps in-frame clones and lacks some. The table lists roughly 30,000 clones, around 93% of them singletons. The CDR3 contains 18 residues. Germline values: CDR1 SGHRS, CDR2 YFSETQ. Unmatched junction bases numbered 11, after V lost 1 base and J lost 5 bases. This specimen belongs to a study of T cell changes during pregnancy in multiple sclerosis. J is TRBJ2-1 and V is TRBV5-1; 11 bases map to TRBD2. The sequencing here drew on CD4+ T cells from peripheral blood mononuclear cells, taken in the second trimester of pregnancy. The TCR sequence derives from a female donor with multiple sclerosis, enrolled in a pregnancy study. The CDR3 sequence is CASSLTTSGSRFNNEQFF. The CDR3 nucleotides read TGCGCCAGCAGCTTGACCACTAGCGGGAGCCGGTTTAACAATGAGCAGTTCTTC.